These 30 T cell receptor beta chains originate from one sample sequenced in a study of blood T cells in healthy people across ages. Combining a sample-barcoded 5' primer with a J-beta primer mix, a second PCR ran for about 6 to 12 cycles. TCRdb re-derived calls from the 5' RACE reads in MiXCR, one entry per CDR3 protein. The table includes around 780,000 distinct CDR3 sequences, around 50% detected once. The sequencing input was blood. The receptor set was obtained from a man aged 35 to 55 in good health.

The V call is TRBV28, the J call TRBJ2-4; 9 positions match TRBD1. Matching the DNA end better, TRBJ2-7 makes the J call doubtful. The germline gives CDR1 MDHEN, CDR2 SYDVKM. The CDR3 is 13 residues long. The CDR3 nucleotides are TGTGCCAGCAGAGTACAGGGGGCGGGCGAGCAGTACTTC. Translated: CASRVQGAGEQYF.

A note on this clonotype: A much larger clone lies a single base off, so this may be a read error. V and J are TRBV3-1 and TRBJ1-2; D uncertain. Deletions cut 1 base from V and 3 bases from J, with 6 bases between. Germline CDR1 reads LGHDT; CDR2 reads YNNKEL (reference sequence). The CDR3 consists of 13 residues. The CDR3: CASSQGRYYGYTF. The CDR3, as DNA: TGTGCCAGCAGCCAAGGGAGGTACTATGGCTACACCTTC.

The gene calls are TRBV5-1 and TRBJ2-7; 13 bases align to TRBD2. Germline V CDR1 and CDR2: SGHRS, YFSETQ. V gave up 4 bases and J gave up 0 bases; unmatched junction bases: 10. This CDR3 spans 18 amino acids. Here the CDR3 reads CASSAGLAGPLSSYEQYF. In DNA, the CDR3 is TGCGCCAGCAGCGCGGGACTAGCGGGACCTTTGAGCTCCTACGAGCAGTACTTC.

CDR3 bases: TGCAGTGCTAGAGTATACCCGAACCTCAGGACTAGCGGGGGGCCCCAGTACTTC. This translates into CSARVYPNLRTSGGPQYF. The chain uses TRBV20-1 and TRBJ2-5, with TRBD2 matching 14 bases. The V gene end was trimmed by 1 base and the J gene end by 9 bases; junction bases not matched to a gene: 16. Germline loops: CDR1 DFQATT, CDR2 SNEGSKA (reference sequence). The CDR3 consists of 18 residues.

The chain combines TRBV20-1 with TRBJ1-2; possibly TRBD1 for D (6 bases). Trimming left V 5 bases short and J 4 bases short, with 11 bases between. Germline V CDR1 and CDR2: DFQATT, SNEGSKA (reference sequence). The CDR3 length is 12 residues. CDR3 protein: CSADDRTYGYTF. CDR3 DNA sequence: TGCAGTGCTGACGACAGGACCTATGGCTACACCTTC.

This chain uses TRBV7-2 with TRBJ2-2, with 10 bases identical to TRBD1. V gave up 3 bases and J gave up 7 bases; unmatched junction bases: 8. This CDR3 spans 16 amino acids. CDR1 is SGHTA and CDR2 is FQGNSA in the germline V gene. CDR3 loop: CASSLTRQGAGGELFF. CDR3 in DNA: TGTGCCAGCAGCTTGACCCGACAGGGGGCCGGCGGGGAGCTGTTTTTT. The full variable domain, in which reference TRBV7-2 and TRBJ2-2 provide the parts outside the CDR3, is GAGVSQSPSNKVTEKGKDVELRCDPISGHTALYWYRQSLGQGLEFLIYFQGNSAPDKSGLPSDRFSAERTGGSVSTLTIQRTQQEDSAVYLCASSLTRQGAGGELFFGEGSRLTVL.

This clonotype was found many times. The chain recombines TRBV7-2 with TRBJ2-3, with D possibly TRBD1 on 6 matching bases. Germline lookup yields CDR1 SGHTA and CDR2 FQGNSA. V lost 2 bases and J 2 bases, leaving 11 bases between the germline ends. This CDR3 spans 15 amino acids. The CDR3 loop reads CASSLWGRHTDTQYF. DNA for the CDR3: TGTGCCAGCAGCTTATGGGGGCGACACACAGATACGCAGTATTTT.

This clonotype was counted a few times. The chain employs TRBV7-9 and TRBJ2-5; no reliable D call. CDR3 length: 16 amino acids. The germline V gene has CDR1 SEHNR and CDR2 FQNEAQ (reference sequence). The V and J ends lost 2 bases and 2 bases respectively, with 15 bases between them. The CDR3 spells CASSLFSGRGQETQYF. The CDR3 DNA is TGTGCCAGCAGCTTATTCTCGGGCAGAGGACAAGAGACCCAGTACTTC. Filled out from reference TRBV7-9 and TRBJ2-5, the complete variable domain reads DTGVSQNPRHKITKRGQNVTFRCDPISEHNRLYWYRQTLGQGPEFLTYFQNEAQLEKSRLLSDRFSAERPKGSFSTLEIQRTEQGDSAMYLCASSLFSGRGQETQYFGPGTRLLVL.

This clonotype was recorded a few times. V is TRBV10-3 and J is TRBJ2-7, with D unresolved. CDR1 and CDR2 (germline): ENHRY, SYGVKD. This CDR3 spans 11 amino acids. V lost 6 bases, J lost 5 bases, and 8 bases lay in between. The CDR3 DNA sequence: TGTGCCATCAGGGTCGTCAACGAGCAGTACTTC. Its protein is CAIRVVNEQYF.

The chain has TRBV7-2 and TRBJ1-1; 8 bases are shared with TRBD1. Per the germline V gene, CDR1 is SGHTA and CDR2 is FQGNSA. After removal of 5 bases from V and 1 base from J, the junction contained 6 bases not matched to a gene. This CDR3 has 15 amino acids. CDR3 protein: CASSRDRISNTEAFF. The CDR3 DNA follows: TGTGCCAGCAGCCGGGACAGGATCTCGAACACTGAAGCTTTCTTT.

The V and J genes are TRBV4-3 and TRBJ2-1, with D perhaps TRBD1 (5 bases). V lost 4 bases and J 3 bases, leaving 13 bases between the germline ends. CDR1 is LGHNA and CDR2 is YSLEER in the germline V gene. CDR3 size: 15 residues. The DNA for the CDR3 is TGCGCCAGCAGCCTAACAGGACCCTACTACAATGAGCAGTTCTTC. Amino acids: CASSLTGPYYNEQFF.

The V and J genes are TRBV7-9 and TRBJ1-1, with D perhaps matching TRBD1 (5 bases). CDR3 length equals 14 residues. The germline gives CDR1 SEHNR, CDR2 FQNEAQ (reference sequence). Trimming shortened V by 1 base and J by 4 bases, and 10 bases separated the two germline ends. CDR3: CASSLEVGGTEAFF. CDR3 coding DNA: TGTGCCAGCAGCTTAGAAGTTGGGGGCACTGAAGCTTTCTTT.

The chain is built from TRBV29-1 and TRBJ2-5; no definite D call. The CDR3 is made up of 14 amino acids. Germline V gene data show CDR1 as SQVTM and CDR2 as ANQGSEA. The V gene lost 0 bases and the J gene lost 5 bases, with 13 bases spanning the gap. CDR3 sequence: CSVEDRKSTETQYF. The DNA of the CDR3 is TGCAGCGTTGAAGATAGGAAGAGTACGGAGACCCAGTACTTC. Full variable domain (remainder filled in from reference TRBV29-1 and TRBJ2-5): SAVISQKPSRDICQRGTSLTIQCQVDSQVTMMFWYRQQPGQSLTLIATANQGSEATYESGFVIDKFPISRPNLTFSTLTVSNMSPEDSSIYLCSVEDRKSTETQYFGPGTRLLVL.

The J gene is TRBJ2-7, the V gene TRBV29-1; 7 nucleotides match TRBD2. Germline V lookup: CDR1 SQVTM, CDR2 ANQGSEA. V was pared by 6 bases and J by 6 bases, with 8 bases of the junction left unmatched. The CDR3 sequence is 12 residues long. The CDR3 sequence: CSVGGAGTEQYF. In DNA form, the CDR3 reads TGCAGCGTGGGGGGAGCGGGGACCGAGCAGTACTTC.

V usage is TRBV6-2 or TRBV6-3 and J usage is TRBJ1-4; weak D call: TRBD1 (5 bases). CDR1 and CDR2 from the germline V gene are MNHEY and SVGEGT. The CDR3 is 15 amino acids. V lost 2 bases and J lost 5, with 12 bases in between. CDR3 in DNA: TGTGCCAGCAGTTACCTCGACAGTTCGAATGAAAAACTGTTTTTT. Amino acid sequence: CASSYLDSSNEKLFF.

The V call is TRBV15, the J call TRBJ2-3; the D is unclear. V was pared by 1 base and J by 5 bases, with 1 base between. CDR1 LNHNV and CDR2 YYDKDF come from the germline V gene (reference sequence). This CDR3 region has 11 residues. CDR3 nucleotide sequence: TGTGCCACCAGCAGAGGAGATACGCAGTATTTT. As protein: CATSRGDTQYF.

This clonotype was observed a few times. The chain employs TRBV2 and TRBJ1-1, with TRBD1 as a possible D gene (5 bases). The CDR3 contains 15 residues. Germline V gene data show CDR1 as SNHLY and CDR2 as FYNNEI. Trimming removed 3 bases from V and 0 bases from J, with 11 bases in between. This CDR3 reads CASSDGGGMNTEAFF. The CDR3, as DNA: TGTGCCAGCAGTGATGGGGGGGGGATGAACACTGAAGCTTTCTTT.

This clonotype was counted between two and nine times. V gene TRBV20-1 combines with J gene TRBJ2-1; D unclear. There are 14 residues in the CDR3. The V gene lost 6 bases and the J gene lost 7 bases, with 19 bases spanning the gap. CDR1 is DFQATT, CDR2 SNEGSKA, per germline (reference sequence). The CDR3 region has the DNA TGCAGTGCCCGCTTTTCCTTGGGTACAAATGAGCAGTTCTTC. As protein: CSARFSLGTNEQFF.

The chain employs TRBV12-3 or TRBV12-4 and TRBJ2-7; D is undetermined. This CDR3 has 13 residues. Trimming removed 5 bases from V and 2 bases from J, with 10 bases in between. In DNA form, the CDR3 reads TGTGCCAGCAGTGGGGTCAATACCTACGAGCAGTACTTC. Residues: CASSGVNTYEQYF.

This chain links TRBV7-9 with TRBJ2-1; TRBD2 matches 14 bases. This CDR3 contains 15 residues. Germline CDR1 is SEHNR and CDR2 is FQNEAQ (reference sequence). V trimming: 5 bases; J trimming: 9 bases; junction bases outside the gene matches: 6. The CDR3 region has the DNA TGTGCCAGCAGCGCGACTAGCGGGGGGGCTATTGAGCAGTTCTTC. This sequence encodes CASSATSGGAIEQFF.

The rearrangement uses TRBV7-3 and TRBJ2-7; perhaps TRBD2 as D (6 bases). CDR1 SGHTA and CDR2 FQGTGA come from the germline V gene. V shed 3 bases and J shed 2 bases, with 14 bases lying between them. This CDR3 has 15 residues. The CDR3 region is CASSFLAGPTYEQYF. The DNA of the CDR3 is TGTGCCAGCAGCTTTCTCGCGGGACCTACCTACGAGCAGTACTTC. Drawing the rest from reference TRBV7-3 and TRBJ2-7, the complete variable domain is GAGVSQTPSNKVTEKGKYVELRCDPISGHTALYWYRQSLGQGPEFLIYFQGTGAADDSGLPNDRFFAVRPEGSVSTLKIQRTERGDSAVYLCASSFLAGPTYEQYFGPGTRLTVT.

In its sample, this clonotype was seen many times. CDR3 nucleotides: TGCGCCAGCAGCGGAGAGGGGGGAGCGACAGATACGCAGTATTTT. It encodes CASSGEGGATDTQYF. The gene calls are TRBV4-3 and TRBJ2-3; tentatively, D is TRBD1 or TRBD2 (6 bases each). Germline V lookup: CDR1 LGHNA, CDR2 YSLEER. V was cut by 5 bases and J by 3 bases, with 15 bases left in between. The CDR3 is 15 amino acids.

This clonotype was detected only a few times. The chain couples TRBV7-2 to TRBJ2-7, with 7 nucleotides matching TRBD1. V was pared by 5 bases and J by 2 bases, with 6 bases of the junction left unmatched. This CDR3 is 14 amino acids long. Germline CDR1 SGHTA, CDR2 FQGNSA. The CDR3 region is CASSLQDRTYEQYF. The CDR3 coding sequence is TGTGCCAGCAGCCTACAGGACAGGACCTACGAGCAGTACTTC.

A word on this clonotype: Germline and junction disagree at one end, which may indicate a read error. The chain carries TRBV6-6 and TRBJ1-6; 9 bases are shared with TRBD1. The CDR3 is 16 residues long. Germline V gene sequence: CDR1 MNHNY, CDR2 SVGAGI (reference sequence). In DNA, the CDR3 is TGTGCCAGCAGTTACTCGAGGGACAGGGTTAATTCACCCCCCCACTTT. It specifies CASSYSRDRVNSPPHF.

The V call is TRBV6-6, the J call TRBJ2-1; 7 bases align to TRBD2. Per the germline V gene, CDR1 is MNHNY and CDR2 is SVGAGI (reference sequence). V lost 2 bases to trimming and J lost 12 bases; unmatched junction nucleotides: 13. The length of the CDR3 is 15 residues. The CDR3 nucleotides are TGTGCCAGCAGTTACGCATCGACTAGCAGCGATGGGCAGTTCTTC. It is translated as CASSYASTSSDGQFF.

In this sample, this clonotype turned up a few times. Here the CDR3 reads CSVEEGGRAKNIQYF. CDR3 coding DNA: TGCAGCGTTGAAGAGGGGGGGAGGGCCAAAAACATTCAGTACTTC. The rearrangement uses TRBV29-1 and TRBJ2-4, with 7 bases lining up with TRBD2. The junction had 3 bases not matched to a gene; V was cut back by 0 bases and J by 1 base. Germline-derived CDR1 and CDR2 are SQVTM and ANQGSEA. The CDR3 loop spans 15 amino acids.

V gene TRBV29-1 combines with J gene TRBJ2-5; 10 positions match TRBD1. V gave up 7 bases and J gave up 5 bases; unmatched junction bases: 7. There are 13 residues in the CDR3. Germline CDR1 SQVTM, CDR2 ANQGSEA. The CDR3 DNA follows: TGCAGCGGGGGGGACAGGGGCGTGGAGACCCAGTACTTC. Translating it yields CSGGDRGVETQYF.

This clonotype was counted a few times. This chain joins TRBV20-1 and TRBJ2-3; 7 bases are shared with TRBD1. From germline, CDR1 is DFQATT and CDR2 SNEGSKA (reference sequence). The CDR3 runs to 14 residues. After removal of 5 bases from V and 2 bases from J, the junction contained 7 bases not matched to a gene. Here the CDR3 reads CSAPRDSYTDTQYF. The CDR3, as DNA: TGCAGTGCTCCCCGGGACAGCTACACAGATACGCAGTATTTT.

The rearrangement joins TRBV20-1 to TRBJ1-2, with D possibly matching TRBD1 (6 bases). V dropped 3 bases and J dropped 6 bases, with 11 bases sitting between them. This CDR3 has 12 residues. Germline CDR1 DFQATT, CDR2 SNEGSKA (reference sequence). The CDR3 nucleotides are TGCAGTGCTAGGCTGTGGACAGATGGCTACACCTTC. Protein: CSARLWTDGYTF.

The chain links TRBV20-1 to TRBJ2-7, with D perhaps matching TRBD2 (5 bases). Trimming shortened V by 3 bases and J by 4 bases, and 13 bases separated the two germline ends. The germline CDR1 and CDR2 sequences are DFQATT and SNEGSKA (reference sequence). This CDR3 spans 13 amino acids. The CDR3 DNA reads TGCAGTGCTAGCCATGGGAGTCTATACGAGCAGTACTTC. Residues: CSASHGSLYEQYF.